The T cell receptor beta chain described here comes from a study of blood T cells in healthy people across ages. CDR1 is MGHRA, CDR2 YSYEKL, per germline. This CDR3 comprises 15 residues. Study-wide points: A greater number of naive CD4+ cells and higher diversity distinguished long-lived donors from aged donors.

This clonotype was counted a few times. No antigen is known for it. Given a much more abundant clone one base away, this may be a read error. The authors ran a second PCR of about 6 to 12 cycles using a sample-barcoded 5' primer and a J-beta primer mix. In TCRdb, the 5' RACE reads were re-called with MiXCR into one record per CDR3 protein. The data hold about 1.6 million distinct CDR3 sequences, with about 32% observed a single time. Sequencing was carried out using blood. The genes are TRBV4-1 and TRBJ2-7; 14 bases match TRBD2. The DNA end lines up better with TRBJ2-5; the J call may be wrong. The TCR originated in a woman aged 25 to 39 in good health. As DNA, the CDR3 is TGCGCCGGCAGCCAGGGGACTAGCGGGGGAGAGACCCAGTACTTC. Translating gives CAGSQGTSGGETQYF.